The source of this T cell receptor (beta chain) is a study of T cells in Graves' hyperthyroidism and ophthalmopathy. The J segment lost 5 bases and the V segment lost 5 bases, leaving 3 bases of the junction unmatched. This CDR3 comprises 14 residues. Inclusion characteristics of ophthalmopathy patients comprised a Clinical Activity Score of at least 3, a NOSPECS grade of at least 4, and duration under 3 months. Clinicians diagnosed patients from clinical symptoms, serum thyroxine and TRAb, thyroid ultrasound and orbital computed tomography. Source material for PBMCs was about 10 ml fresh peripheral blood. Study results and limitations: Ophthalmopathy could be told apart from stable hyperthyroidism with a 13 V-J model.

This clonotype was seen a few times. Its target is not known. The source material, RNA transcripts, was used to amplify TCR beta CDR3 regions. The primer set for the first-round RT-PCR of the TCR CDR3 was HTBI. TCRdb re-called the multiplex PCR reads with MiXCR, one entry per CDR3 protein. The sample includes over 400,000 distinct CDR3 sequences, 22% of them seen just once. This chain links TRBV12-3 or TRBV12-4 with TRBJ1-3, with 10 bases matching TRBD1. The TCR comes from a woman in her seventies with Graves' ophthalmopathy. Sample: blood. This CDR3 is CASSPTGGRNTIYF. The CDR3 bases are TGTGCCAGCAGTCCGACAGGGGGCAGAAACACCATATATTTT.